At least ten counts were recorded for the clone carrying this T cell receptor beta chain. Its matching antigen is unknown. The CDR3 has 17 residues. CDR1 SEHNR and CDR2 FQNEAQ come from the germline V gene (reference sequence). Trimming pared 5 bases from V and 3 bases from J, leaving 20 bases between. Relying on iRepertoire HTBI primers and Arm-PCR of CDR3 regions, the team built TCR beta libraries. TCRdb itself ran the multiplex PCR reads through MiXCR, one entry per CDR3 protein. This table has 300,000 to 400,000 distinct CDR3 sequences, 16% appearing once. Time point of the sample: newly diagnosed GD, antithyroid drugs for less than 3 months. The TCR library was made from RNA that had been extracted from PBMCs in TRIzol. The data are from a study of regulatory T cells in long-lasting Graves disease. General study points: Rather than thyroid tissue, only peripheral blood underwent study. Lower TCR diversity was seen in persistent Graves' patients than in newly diagnosed ones.

The sample also formed part of further work on T cells in Graves' hyperthyroidism and ophthalmopathy. That paper notes: Hyperthyroidism had been newly diagnosed in patients aged 18 to 65, and its duration was under 2 months. Uncontrolled infection, other autoimmune disease, pregnancy or lactation barred patients from enrollment.

This TCR was recovered from a man aged 35 to 55 with Graves disease. The J gene is TRBJ2-1, the V gene TRBV7-9; D remains ambiguous. Sequencing used peripheral blood mononuclear cells (PBMCs), obtained at new diagnosis, from a patient treated with antithyroid drugs. The CDR3 coding sequence is TGTGCCAGCAGCCCTCAGATCTCAGGTGGGTTCTACAATGAGCAGTTCTTC. This translates into CASSPQISGGFYNEQFF.